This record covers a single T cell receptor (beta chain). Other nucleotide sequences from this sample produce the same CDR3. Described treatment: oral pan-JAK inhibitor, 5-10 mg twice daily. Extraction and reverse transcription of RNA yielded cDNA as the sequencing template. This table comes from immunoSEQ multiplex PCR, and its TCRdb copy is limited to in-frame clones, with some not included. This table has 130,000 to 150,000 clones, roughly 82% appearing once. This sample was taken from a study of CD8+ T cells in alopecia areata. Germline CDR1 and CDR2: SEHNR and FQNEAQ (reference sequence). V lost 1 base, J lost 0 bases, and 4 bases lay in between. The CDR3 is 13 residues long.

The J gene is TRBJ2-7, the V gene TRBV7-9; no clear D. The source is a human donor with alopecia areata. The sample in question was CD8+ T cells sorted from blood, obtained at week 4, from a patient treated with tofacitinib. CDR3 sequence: CASSLDSSYEQYF. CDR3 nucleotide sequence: TGTGCCAGCAGCTTAGACAGCTCCTACGAGCAGTACTTC. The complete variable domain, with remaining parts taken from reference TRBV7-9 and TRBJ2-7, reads DTGVSQNPRHKITKRGQNVTFRCDPISEHNRLYWYRQTLGQGPEFLTYFQNEAQLEKSRLLSDRFSAERPKGSFSTLEIQRTEQGDSAMYLCASSLDSSYEQYFGPGTRLTVT.